The clone carrying this T cell receptor beta chain was seen ten or more times. Its antigen is unidentified. MiXCR, applied by TCRdb to the reads, yields one record per CDR3 protein. The sample yields roughly 300,000 distinct CDR3 sequences, about 25% seen once. The V and J ends lost 5 bases and 2 bases, in that order; junction bases with no gene match: 8. This CDR3 is built from 15 residues. Germline CDR1 and CDR2: SGHTA and FQGNSA. This specimen comes from a study of T cell repertoires in cytomegalovirus infection. The study's findings and limits: Pooled public TCR beta family frequency picked out CMV carriers with the relevant HLA.

The specimen sequenced was PBMCs. This receptor was taken from a human donor in good health (CMV status not recorded). Some clones in this sample may be carry-over from other donors' samples. The chain uses TRBV7-2 and TRBJ2-7; TRBD1 matches at 8 bases. In DNA, the CDR3 is TGTGCCAGCAGCCAAGACAGGGGACTGACCTACGAGCAGTACTTC. Translation gives CASSQDRGLTYEQYF.